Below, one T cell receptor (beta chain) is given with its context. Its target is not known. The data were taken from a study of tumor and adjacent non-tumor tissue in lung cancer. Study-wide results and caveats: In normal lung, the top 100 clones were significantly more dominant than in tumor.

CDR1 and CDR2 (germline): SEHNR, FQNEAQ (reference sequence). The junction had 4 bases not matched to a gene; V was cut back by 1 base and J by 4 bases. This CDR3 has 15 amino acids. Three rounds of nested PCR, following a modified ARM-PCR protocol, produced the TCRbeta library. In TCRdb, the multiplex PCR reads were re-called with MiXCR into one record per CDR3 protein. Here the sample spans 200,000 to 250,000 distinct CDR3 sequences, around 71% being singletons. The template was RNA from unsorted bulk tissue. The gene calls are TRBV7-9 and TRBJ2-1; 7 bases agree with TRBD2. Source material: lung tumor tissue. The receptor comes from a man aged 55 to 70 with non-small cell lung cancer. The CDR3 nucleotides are TGTGCCAGCAGCTTAGGCCTAGCGGAATACAATGAGCAGTTCTTC. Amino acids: CASSLGLAEYNEQFF.